This T cell receptor beta chain derives from a study of blood T cell repertoires in COVID-19. Study-wide context: Acute-phase and convalescent COVID-19 samples originated in the United States, Italy and Spain. T cells, B-cell-depleted T cells, or PBMCs supplied cDNA or gDNA.

Under the authors' procedure: Counts of nucleated cells, estimated from reference gene primer amplification, were obtained. Sequencing was performed with immunoSEQ multiplex PCR; in TCRdb, only in-frame clones are kept and a portion is missing. V, J and clone size are those of that table, while D and trimming were read from the DNA. Of about 180,000 clones listed, roughly 75% are singletons. From germline, CDR1 is GTSNPN and CDR2 SVGIG (reference sequence). V dropped 2 bases and J dropped 4 bases, with 20 bases sitting between them. CDR3 length: 16 amino acids. The origin of this receptor is a man between 65 and 85 years old with active or convalescent COVID-19. The sample taken for sequencing was peripheral blood. The chain recombines TRBV30 with TRBJ1-1; unclear D gene. The chain's CDR3 is CAWSRLEGGRTTEAFF. CDR3 sequence (DNA): TGTGCCTGGAGTCGGTTGGAGGGCGGTCGTACCACTGAAGCTTTCTTT.